The entry below gives a single T cell receptor beta chain sequence along with its context. This sample stems from a study of blood T cell repertoires in COVID-19. In the study overall: Sources were T cells, B-cell-depleted T cells, or PBMCs; the material itself was cDNA or gDNA.

Under the authors' procedure: Amplification of reference gene primers provided the estimated nucleated cell counts. Some clones are missing from TCRdb's copy, which holds only in-frame ones; the method was immunoSEQ multiplex PCR. V, J and clone size are those of that table, while D and trimming were read from the DNA. The sample holds some 290,000 clones; about nine tenths are singletons and the top ten take 11%. CDR3 length: 15 residues. The germline CDR1 and CDR2 sequences are LNHDA and SQIVND (reference sequence). The V gene end was trimmed by 4 bases and the J gene end by 0 bases; junction bases not matched to a gene: 5. Seattle participants joined during active infection and were tracked over time.

The sequencing input was peripheral blood. The sequence derives from a woman between 25 and 40 years old with COVID-19, enrolled during active disease. The chain uses TRBV19 and TRBJ1-1, with 7 nucleotides matching TRBD1. The DNA for the CDR3 is TGTGCCAGTAGTACGGGACAGCTGATGAACACTGAAGCTTTCTTT. It translates to CASSTGQLMNTEAFF.